This T cell receptor beta chain emerged from a study of CD8 T cells in Susac syndrome. cDNA came from approximately 0.5 to 1 ug RNA primed by random hexamers. The amplification used immunoSEQ multiplex PCR on TCR beta CDR3; it spanned 54 Vbeta and 13 Jbeta. Each CDR3 protein gets one entry after TCRdb re-called the immunoSEQ multiplex PCR reads with MiXCR. Of tens of thousands of distinct CDR3 sequences listed, approximately 93% are singletons. Trimming left V 2 bases short and J 0 bases short, with 3 bases between. CDR3 length: 13 amino acids. The germline gives CDR1 SEHNR, CDR2 FQNEAQ (reference sequence). The TEMRA cells underwent FACS enrichment, while the CD8+ and CD4+ T cells underwent negative isolation.

Sequences were obtained from CD8+ T cells from PBMCs. The rearrangement uses TRBV7-9 and TRBJ2-3, with unresolved D. This receptor was identified in a human donor in good health. This CDR3 is CASSLLSTDTQYF. The DNA for the CDR3 is TGTGCCAGCAGCTTACTTAGCACAGATACGCAGTATTTT.